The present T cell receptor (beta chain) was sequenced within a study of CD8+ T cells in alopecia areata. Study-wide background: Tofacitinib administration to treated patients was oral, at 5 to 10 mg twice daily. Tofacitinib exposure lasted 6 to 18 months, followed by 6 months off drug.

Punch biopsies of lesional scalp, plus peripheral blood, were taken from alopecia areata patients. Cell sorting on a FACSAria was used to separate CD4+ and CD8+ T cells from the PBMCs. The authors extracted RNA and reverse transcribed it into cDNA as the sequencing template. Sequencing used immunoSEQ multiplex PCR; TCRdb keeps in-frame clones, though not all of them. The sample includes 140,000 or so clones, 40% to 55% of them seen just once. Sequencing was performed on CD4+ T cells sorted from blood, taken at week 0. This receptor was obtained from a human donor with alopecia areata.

This CDR3 is CSGRKARQVNTEAFF. The CDR3 DNA follows: TGCAGCGGGAGGAAGGCCCGACAAGTGAACACTGAAGCTTTCTTT. The chain carries TRBV29-1 and TRBJ1-1; D is unresolved. This CDR3 has 15 residues. In germline, CDR1 is SQVTM, CDR2 ANQGSEA. Deletions cut 7 bases from V and 0 bases from J, with 18 bases between.